Listed here is a single T cell receptor (beta chain). V was clipped by 1 base and J by 0 bases; unmatched bases: 7. Germline values: CDR1 SGHTA, CDR2 FQGNSA. This CDR3 has 18 residues. This specimen belongs to a study of control samples from healthy donors and cancer patients. This table comes from immunoSEQ multiplex PCR, and its TCRdb copy is limited to in-frame clones, with some not included. The table shows 100,000 to 150,000 clones, with around 87% occurring only once. Sequenced sample: blood. This sequence was found in a man aged 60-69 years in good health. V gene TRBV7-2 combines with J gene TRBJ2-5; 11 bases match TRBD2. Here the CDR3 reads CASSLEASGGLYQETQYF. In DNA, the CDR3 is TGTGCCAGCAGCTTAGAGGCTAGCGGGGGGTTGTACCAAGAGACCCAGTACTTC.